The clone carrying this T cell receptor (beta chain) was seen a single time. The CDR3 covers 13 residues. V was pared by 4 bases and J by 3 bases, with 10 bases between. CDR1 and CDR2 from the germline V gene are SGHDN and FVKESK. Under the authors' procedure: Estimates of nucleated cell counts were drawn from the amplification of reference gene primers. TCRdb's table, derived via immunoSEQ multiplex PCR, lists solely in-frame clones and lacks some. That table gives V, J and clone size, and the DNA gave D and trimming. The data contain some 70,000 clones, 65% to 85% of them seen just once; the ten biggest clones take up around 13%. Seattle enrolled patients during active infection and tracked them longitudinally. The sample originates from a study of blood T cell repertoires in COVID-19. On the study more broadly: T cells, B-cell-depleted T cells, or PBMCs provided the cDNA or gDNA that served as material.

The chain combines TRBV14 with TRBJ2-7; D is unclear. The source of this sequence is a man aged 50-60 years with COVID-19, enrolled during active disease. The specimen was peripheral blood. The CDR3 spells CASSRRLLYEQYF. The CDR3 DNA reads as TGTGCCAGCAGCCGACGACTGCTCTACGAGCAGTACTTC.